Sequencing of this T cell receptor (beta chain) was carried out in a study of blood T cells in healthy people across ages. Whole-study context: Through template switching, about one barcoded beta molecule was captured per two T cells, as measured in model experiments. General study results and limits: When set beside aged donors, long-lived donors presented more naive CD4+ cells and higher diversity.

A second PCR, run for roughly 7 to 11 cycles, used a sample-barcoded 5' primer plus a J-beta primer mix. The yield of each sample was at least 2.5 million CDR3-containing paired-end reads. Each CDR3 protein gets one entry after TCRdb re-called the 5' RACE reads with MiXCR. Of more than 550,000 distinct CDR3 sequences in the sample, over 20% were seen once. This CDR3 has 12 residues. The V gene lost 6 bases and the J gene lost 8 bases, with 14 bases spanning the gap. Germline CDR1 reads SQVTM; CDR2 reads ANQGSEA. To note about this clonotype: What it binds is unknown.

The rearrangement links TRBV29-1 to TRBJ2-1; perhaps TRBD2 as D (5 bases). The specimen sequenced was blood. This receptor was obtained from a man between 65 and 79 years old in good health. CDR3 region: CSVSPSGYEQFF. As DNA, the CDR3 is TGCAGCGTCTCCCCGTCGGGATATGAGCAGTTCTTC.